One and the same sample provided the 32 T cell receptor beta chains below, sequenced in a study of human T cells and chemical hapten exposure. Specified time point: pre-sensitization, week 0. Described treatment: therapeutic diphenylcyclopropenone sensitization with weekly scalp DPC. TCRdb used MiXCR to reprocess the RACE reads, holding one entry per CDR3 protein. The sample comprises roughly 38,000 distinct CDR3 sequences, less than 8.5% of which are singletons, and roughly 1.3% rests with the top ten. The material sequenced was whole blood, taken in connection with sensitization to the hapten diphenylcyclopropenone (DPC). All receptors derive from a woman aged 45-65 years with alopecia areata. Some clones in this sample may be carry-over from other donors' samples.

The CDR3 DNA reads as TGCGCCAGCAGCTTGGCCGAGGACAGGGGGCTTTTCCCCGACGAAATGGACGAGCAGTACTTC. Protein: CASSLAEDRGLFPDEMDEQYF. The V gene is TRBV5-1, the J gene TRBJ2-7; 11 bases match TRBD1. The germline V gene has CDR1 SGHRS and CDR2 YFSETQ. V trimming: 0 bases; J trimming: 5 bases; junction bases outside the gene matches: 22. The CDR3 consists of 21 residues.

This clonotype was recorded many times. V is TRBV18 and J is TRBJ1-2; no definite D call. CDR1 and CDR2 from the germline V gene are KGHSH and LQKENI. CDR3 length: 13 amino acids. With 6 bases removed from V and 8 bases from J, the gap between germline ends came to 16 bases. The CDR3 protein is CASSRTPTEGYTF. The DNA of the CDR3 is TGTGCCAGCTCCAGAACTCCCACGGAGGGCTACACCTTC.

This clonotype has at least ten counts. V usage is TRBV11-2 and J usage is TRBJ2-1; tentative D call: TRBD2 (6 bases). The CDR3 contains 16 residues. Germline CDR1 reads SGHAT; CDR2 reads FQNNGV. V was clipped by 1 base and J by 7 bases, with 17 bases between them. CDR3 residues: CASSLVASVIGNEQFF. CDR3 DNA sequence: TGTGCCAGCAGCTTAGTTGCTAGCGTGATAGGGAATGAGCAGTTCTTC.

This clonotype was detected a few times. The J gene is TRBJ1-4, the V gene TRBV29-1, with D perhaps matching TRBD1 (5 bases). V was trimmed by 4 bases and J by 3 bases, leaving 12 bases between them. The CDR3 contains 14 residues. Germline V gene lookup returns CDR1 SQVTM and CDR2 ANQGSEA. The DNA for the CDR3 is TGCAGCGTTGGCGGGGGTCCATCTAATGAAAAACTGTTTTTT. It codes for CSVGGGPSNEKLFF. The full variable domain, its missing parts supplied by reference TRBV29-1 and TRBJ1-4, is SAVISQKPSRDICQRGTSLTIQCQVDSQVTMMFWYRQQPGQSLTLIATANQGSEATYESGFVIDKFPISRPNLTFSTLTVSNMSPEDSSIYLCSVGGGPSNEKLFFGSGTQLSVL.

This clonotype has ten or more counts. V is TRBV12-3 or TRBV12-4 and J is TRBJ2-7, with 10 bases lining up with TRBD2. After removal of 5 bases from V and 2 bases from J, the junction contained 3 bases not matched to a gene. This CDR3 has 14 amino acids. CDR3 sequence reads: CASSLSGRTYEQYF. The CDR3 nucleotides read TGTGCCAGCAGTCTTAGCGGGAGGACCTACGAGCAGTACTTC.

This chain uses TRBV6-1 with TRBJ2-3; tentatively, D is TRBD1 (6 bases). The CDR3 loop spans 17 amino acids. Germline CDR1 reads MNHNS; CDR2 reads SASEGT. V dropped 6 bases and J dropped 4 bases, with 23 bases sitting between them. This chain's CDR3 is CASRESPRQGSADTQYF. The CDR3 DNA is TGTGCCAGCAGGGAAAGTCCCCGGCAGGGGTCGGCAGATACGCAGTATTTT.

In this sample, this clonotype turned up many times. The chain couples TRBV5-1 to TRBJ2-7; 7 nucleotides agree with TRBD1. Per the germline V gene, CDR1 is SGHRS and CDR2 is YFSETQ. This CDR3 has 16 residues. The V and J ends lost 4 bases and 3 bases, in that order; junction bases with no gene match: 13. This chain's CDR3 is CASSPAQGKTGYEQYF. The CDR3 region has the DNA TGCGCCAGCAGCCCAGCACAGGGGAAAACGGGCTACGAGCAGTACTTC.

The chain couples TRBV7-6 to TRBJ2-7, with 8 bases matching TRBD2. V was pared by 6 bases and J by 2 bases, with 9 bases of the junction left unmatched. The CDR3 is made up of 15 amino acids. CDR1 and CDR2 (germline): SGHVS, FNYEAQ. The CDR3 here is CASSPPSTSAYEQYF. CDR3 nucleotides: TGTGCCAGCAGTCCGCCGTCGACTAGCGCCTACGAGCAGTACTTC.

About this clonotype itself: Possible read error: a much larger clone is one base away. The V call is TRBV7-9, the J call TRBJ1-5, with D unclear. CDR1 is SEHNR, CDR2 FQNEAQ, per germline (reference sequence). The V end lost 5 bases, the J end lost 3 bases, and 5 bases lay between the germline ends. The CDR3 runs 12 residues. CDR3 nucleotides: TGTGCCAGCAGCCTTCACAATCAGCCCCAGCATTTT. Translation: CASSLHNQPQHF.

This clonotype was counted ten times or more. V usage is TRBV5-1 and J usage is TRBJ2-5; D is undetermined. This CDR3 region has 14 residues. Trimming removed 3 bases at V and 1 base at J, with 10 bases between. Germline V gene lookup returns CDR1 SGHRS and CDR2 YFSETQ. This CDR3 reads CASSSVAGQETQYF. The CDR3 DNA reads TGCGCCAGCAGCTCCGTGGCAGGCCAAGAGACCCAGTACTTC.

This clonotype was seen ten or more times. The V and J genes are TRBV6-6 and TRBJ2-5, with TRBD2 matching over 8 bases. Germline V gives CDR1 MNHNY, CDR2 SVGAGI (reference sequence). This CDR3 comprises 13 residues. The junction had 3 bases not matched to a gene; V was cut back by 6 bases and J by 3 bases. In nucleotides, the CDR3 is TGTGCCAGCAGAGCCGGGGGGGAAGAGACCCAGTACTTC. Residues: CASRAGGEETQYF.

In its sample, this clonotype was seen many times. The chain joins TRBV20-1 to TRBJ2-3; TRBD2 agrees at 13 bases. Germline V lookup: CDR1 DFQATT, CDR2 SNEGSKA (reference sequence). The junction had 3 bases not matched to a gene; V was cut back by 6 bases and J by 3 bases. The CDR3 runs 14 residues. The CDR3 spells CSARTSGRTDTQYF. The CDR3 DNA reads as TGCAGTGCCCGGACTAGCGGGAGAACAGATACGCAGTATTTT.

This clonotype was detected only a few times. The chain recombines TRBV12-3 or TRBV12-4 with TRBJ1-6; D is uncertain. This CDR3 is built from 12 residues. V lost 8 bases and J 9 bases, leaving 11 bases between the germline ends. The chain's CDR3 is CASGTQGSPLHF. The CDR3 nucleotides read TGTGCCAGCGGTACCCAAGGTTCACCCCTCCACTTT.

This clonotype was observed many times. CDR3 amino acids: CSAPLPGETQYF. The DNA for the CDR3 is TGCAGTGCTCCCCTCCCTGGAGAGACCCAGTACTTC. The V gene is TRBV20-1, the J gene TRBJ2-5; D is undetermined. V gave up 5 bases and J gave up 4 bases, with 11 bases separating them. The germline gives CDR1 DFQATT, CDR2 SNEGSKA (reference sequence). The CDR3 loop spans 12 amino acids.

In its sample, this clonotype was seen many times. The V gene is TRBV3-1, the J gene TRBJ2-3, with 10 nucleotides matching TRBD2. This CDR3 has 16 residues. Germline-derived CDR1 and CDR2 are LGHDT and YNNKEL (reference sequence). V was pared by 3 bases and J by 1 base, with 4 bases of the junction left unmatched. This CDR3 reads CASSQTSGHRTDTQYF. The DNA of the CDR3 is TGTGCCAGCAGCCAGACTAGCGGGCATCGCACAGATACGCAGTATTTT.

This clonotype was counted at least ten times. The J gene is TRBJ2-1, the V gene TRBV29-1; tentative D call: TRBD1 (7 bases). This CDR3 spans 14 amino acids. V lost 3 bases to trimming and J lost 8 bases, with 17 bases between them. Germline CDR1 is SQVTM and CDR2 is ANQGSEA. CDR3 protein: CSVDPMEGAYEQFF. CDR3 in DNA: TGCAGCGTTGACCCCATGGAGGGGGCCTATGAGCAGTTCTTC.

This chain links TRBV20-1 with TRBJ2-5, with D perhaps TRBD2 (5 bases). Trimming cost V 4 bases and J 2 bases, with 11 bases left between them. Looked up from germline, CDR1 is DFQATT and CDR2 is SNEGSKA (reference sequence). There are 13 residues in the CDR3. The CDR3 DNA follows: TGCAGTGCTACCAGCGGAGGTCAAGAGACCCAGTACTTC. Protein product: CSATSGGQETQYF.

This clonotype is classed as medium-sized. This chain joins TRBV7-2 and TRBJ1-4, with D possibly TRBD1 on 5 matching bases. The CDR3 covers 13 residues. Germline CDR1 reads SGHTA; CDR2 reads FQGNSA. Between the trimmed V and J ends, which lost 5 bases and 6 bases, there was a span of 10 bases. The CDR3, as DNA: TGTGCCAGCAGCCGGGACTTGGATGAAAAACTGTTTTTT. Translated: CASSRDLDEKLFF.

This clonotype was counted ten times or more. The chain has TRBV7-9 and TRBJ1-1; D is perhaps TRBD1 (6 bases). Trimming took off 1 base at V and 5 bases at J, with 11 bases between the two ends. The V gene's germline CDR1 is SEHNR and CDR2 FQNEAQ (reference sequence). There are 14 residues in the CDR3. CDR3 sequence: CASSLGGRGTEAFF. Here the CDR3 DNA reads TGTGCCAGCAGCTTAGGGGGGCGAGGGACTGAAGCTTTCTTT.

This clonotype came up many times. The V and J genes are TRBV20-1 and TRBJ2-7; D remains unclear. Germline-derived CDR1 and CDR2 are DFQATT and SNEGSKA (reference sequence). The CDR3 covers 11 residues. Between the trimmed V and J ends, which lost 3 bases and 2 bases, there was a span of 5 bases. Here the CDR3 reads CSASLTYEQYF. The CDR3 DNA follows: TGCAGTGCTAGCCTAACCTACGAGCAGTACTTC.

This clonotype was observed at least ten times. This chain connects TRBV21-1 to TRBJ1-2; the listed D gene, TRBD1, was not tested against the DNA. TRBV21-1 is described as a pseudogene. The CDR3 consists of 13 residues. CDR3 loop: CASCVLLGDGYTF. CDR3 DNA sequence: TGTGCCAGCTGCGTCCTCTTAGGGGACGGCTACACCTTC.

This clonotype was counted ten times or more. V usage is TRBV5-4 and J usage is TRBJ2-3; 8 bases fit TRBD2. Looked up from germline, CDR1 is SGHNT and CDR2 is YYREEE (reference sequence). The CDR3 runs to 15 residues. The V gene end was trimmed by 0 bases and the J gene end by 6 bases; junction bases not matched to a gene: 6. The CDR3, as DNA: TGTGCCAGCAGCTTGGGCAGCGGGAGTAGGGATACGCAGTATTTT. It is translated as CASSLGSGSRDTQYF.

In this sample, this clonotype turned up many times. This chain connects TRBV12-3 or TRBV12-4 to TRBJ2-7; tentatively, D is TRBD2 (6 bases). The CDR3 has 13 residues. V was cut by 6 bases and J by 12 bases, with 21 bases left in between. Here the CDR3 DNA reads TGTGCCAGCAGAGCAGGACCATTGACTAGTCTGTACTTC. Its translation is CASRAGPLTSLYF.

V usage is TRBV4-1 and J usage is TRBJ2-7; possible D gene TRBD1, 5 bases. Deletions cut 0 bases from V and 2 bases from J, with 11 bases between. From germline, CDR1 is MGHRA and CDR2 YSYEKL. The CDR3 has 15 amino acids. The DNA of the CDR3 is TGCGCCAGCAGCCAAGAGGCAGGGAAGACCTACGAGCAGTACTTC. Residues: CASSQEAGKTYEQYF.

This clonotype was picked up many times. The rearrangement uses TRBV7-3 and TRBJ1-1; no firm D call. V lost 0 bases to trimming and J lost 1 base, with 3 bases between them. The CDR3 totals 13 residues. CDR1 SGHTA and CDR2 FQGTGA come from the germline V gene. The CDR3 bases are TGTGCCAGCAGCTTAACCCGGAACACTGAAGCTTTCTTT. Its translation is CASSLTRNTEAFF.

At least ten counts were recorded for this clonotype. This chain joins TRBV28 and TRBJ1-2; the D is unclear. Germline lookup yields CDR1 MDHEN and CDR2 SYDVKM. V was trimmed by 8 bases and J by 1 base, leaving 5 bases between them. CDR3 length: 11 residues. This CDR3 is CASGLNYGYTF. DNA of the CDR3: TGTGCCAGCGGGCTTAACTATGGCTACACCTTC.

This clonotype occurred a few times. The V call is TRBV11-3, the J call TRBJ2-1; 8 bases are a match to TRBD2. CDR3 size: 16 residues. V dropped 5 bases and J dropped 5; count of bases not matched to a gene: 11. Germline lookup yields CDR1 SGHNT and CDR2 YENEEA. CDR3 sequence: CASSPGRREAHNEQFF. In DNA, the CDR3 is TGTGCCAGCAGCCCCGGGAGGCGGGAGGCCCACAATGAGCAGTTCTTC. The variable domain in full, with the rest retrieved from reference TRBV11-3 and TRBJ2-1, is EAGVVQSPRYKIIEKKQPVAFWCNPISGHNTLYWYLQNLGQGPELLIRYENEEAVDDSQLPKDRFSAERLKGVDSTLKIQPAELGDSAVYLCASSPGRREAHNEQFFGPGTRLTVL.

The chain has TRBV18 and TRBJ2-4; D perhaps matches TRBD1 (5 bases). Germline-derived CDR1 and CDR2 are KGHSH and LQKENI. CDR3 length: 14 residues. The V gene lost 6 bases and the J gene lost 5 bases, with 14 bases spanning the gap. This CDR3 is CASSPTTRENIQYF. DNA for the CDR3: TGTGCCAGCTCCCCAACCACCAGGGAAAACATTCAGTACTTC.

The chain combines TRBV20-1 with TRBJ1-5; D unclear. This CDR3 spans 12 amino acids. Deletions cut 3 bases from V and 3 bases from J, with 6 bases between. In germline, CDR1 is DFQATT, CDR2 SNEGSKA (reference sequence). The chain's CDR3 is CSASIYNQPQHF. The CDR3 DNA is TGCAGTGCTAGTATTTACAATCAGCCCCAGCATTTT.

This clonotype has ten or more counts. The V call is TRBV29-1, the J call TRBJ1-1; 8 nucleotides line up with TRBD1. Germline-derived CDR1 and CDR2 are SQVTM and ANQGSEA. Trimming at V came to 5 bases and at J to 2 bases, leaving 10 bases not matched to a gene. This CDR3 has 15 residues. This CDR3 is CSVHRGSVINTEAFF. The CDR3 DNA reads as TGCAGCGTTCACAGGGGGTCGGTAATTAACACTGAAGCTTTCTTT.

This clonotype was counted at least ten times. The rearrangement links TRBV20-1 to TRBJ2-1; D is ambiguous. CDR3 length: 13 residues. Germline CDR1 and CDR2: DFQATT and SNEGSKA (reference sequence). V gave up 1 base and J gave up 4 bases, with 8 bases separating them. DNA for the CDR3: TGCAGTGCTAGAGTTACACAATACAATGAGCAGTTCTTC. It codes for CSARVTQYNEQFF.

This chain connects TRBV28 to TRBJ2-7; 7 positions match TRBD1. The CDR3 covers 14 residues. CDR1 is MDHEN, CDR2 SYDVKM, per germline. After removal of 7 bases from V and 6 bases from J, the junction contained 12 bases not matched to a gene. CDR3 residues: CASISRGRVPEQYF. In DNA form, the CDR3 reads TGTGCCAGCATTTCAAGGGGGCGTGTGCCCGAGCAGTACTTC. The full variable domain, completed using reference TRBV28 and TRBJ2-7, is DVKVTQSSRYLVKRTGEKVFLECVQDMDHENMFWYRQDPGLGLRLIYFSYDVKMKEKGDIPEGYSVSREKKERFSLILESASTNQTSMYLCASISRGRVPEQYFGPGTRLTVT.